The 20 T cell receptor beta chains presented below share a single source sample, sequenced in a study of cytomegalovirus exposure and HLA in healthy donors. 13 Jbeta primers and 60 Vbeta primers were used for the PCR. The assay was immunoSEQ multiplex PCR, and TCRdb's table has in-frame clones only and misses some. The sample lists around 150,000 clones, around 72% occurring once. The sample consisted of PBMCs. The receptors were sampled from a man aged 45-65 years in good health and CMV-seropositive.

This clone turned up a few times. This chain connects TRBV5-1 to TRBJ1-5, with D tentatively TRBD1 (5 bases). The V gene lost 0 bases and the J gene lost 7 bases, with 14 bases spanning the gap. Germline CDR1 SGHRS, CDR2 YFSETQ. The CDR3 is 15 residues long. CDR3 nucleotides: TGCGCCAGCAGCTTGGGCCAGGGCCCGTACCAGCCCCAGCATTTT. It specifies CASSLGQGPYQPQHF.

This rearrangement joins TRBV27 to TRBJ1-2; 8 bases fit TRBD1. CDR3 size: 14 residues. The V gene's germline CDR1 is MNHEY and CDR2 SMNVEV (reference sequence). After removal of 7 bases from V and 0 bases from J, the junction contained 4 bases not matched to a gene. CDR3 loop: CASKGQGSNYGYTF. CDR3 coding DNA: TGTGCCAGCAAAGGACAGGGCTCTAACTATGGCTACACCTTC.

The chain has TRBV9 and TRBJ1-2, with a tentative D call TRBD1 (5 bases). The CDR3 loop spans 14 amino acids. Between the trimmed V and J ends, which lost 0 bases and 5 bases, there was a span of 11 bases. Germline lookup yields CDR1 SGDLS and CDR2 YYNGEE. CDR3 in amino acids: CASSVEVGAYGYTF. CDR3 bases: TGTGCCAGCAGCGTAGAAGTAGGGGCATATGGCTACACCTTC.

This sequence joins TRBV21-1 and TRBJ1-1; the D call in the table, TRBD1, was not verified against the DNA. TRBV21-1 is shown as a pseudogene. This CDR3 region has 16 residues. CDR3 sequence: CASSEVQGQPFTEAFF. CDR3 bases: TGTGCCAGCAGCGAAGTCCAGGGACAGCCTTTCACTGAAGCTTTCTTT.

This chain links TRBV4-1 with TRBJ1-2, with TRBD1 matching over 7 bases. The CDR3 has 15 amino acids. Trimming cost V 1 base and J 5 bases; bases outside gene matches: 7. Germline CDR1 and CDR2: MGHRA and YSYEKL. The CDR3 protein is CASSQGIGGSYGYTF. The CDR3 DNA is TGCGCCAGCAGCCAAGGAATAGGGGGCTCTTATGGCTACACCTTC.

The rearrangement links TRBV4-3 to TRBJ1-5; D remains unclear. Germline assignment: CDR1 LGHNA and CDR2 YSLEER. Trimming took 0 bases from V and 4 from J, leaving 13 bases between them. This CDR3 is 16 amino acids long. CDR3 amino acids: CASSQDLAIRNQPQHF. The CDR3 region has the DNA TGCGCCAGCAGCCAAGATCTGGCAATCAGGAATCAGCCCCAGCATTTT.

This clone was observed a few times. The V gene is TRBV5-4, the J gene TRBJ1-2; D remains ambiguous. Per the germline V gene, CDR1 is SGHNT and CDR2 is YYREEE (reference sequence). Trimming removed 1 base from V and 4 bases from J, with 14 bases in between. This CDR3 is built from 15 residues. Written as DNA, the CDR3 is TGTGCCAGCAGCTTGAGTGAGGGCAGGTTCTATGGCTACACCTTC. It yields the protein CASSLSEGRFYGYTF.

The chain joins TRBV7-8 to TRBJ1-6; D gene unclear. The CDR3 totals 16 residues. CDR1 and CDR2 (germline): SGHVS, FQNEAQ. Trimming left V 1 base short and J 9 bases short, with 16 bases between. This CDR3 reads CASSLDLQALVSPLHF. The CDR3 nucleotides read TGTGCCAGCAGCTTAGATCTTCAGGCATTGGTTTCACCCCTCCACTTT.

The J gene is TRBJ1-5, the V gene TRBV27; no clear D. The germline gives CDR1 MNHEY, CDR2 SMNVEV (reference sequence). V lost 0 bases to trimming and J lost 5 bases, with 8 bases between them. CDR3 length equals 14 residues. CDR3 residues: CASSLSQAYQPQHF. The CDR3 bases are TGTGCCAGCAGTTTATCGCAGGCTTATCAGCCCCAGCATTTT.

The chain has TRBV6-5 and TRBJ1-1; tentative D call: TRBD1 (6 bases). Germline CDR1 is MNHEY and CDR2 is SVGAGI. The CDR3 totals 13 residues. Between the trimmed V and J ends, which lost 8 bases and 6 bases, there was a span of 16 bases. This chain's CDR3 is CASWGGTAAEAFF. The CDR3 DNA reads as TGTGCCAGCTGGGGGGGCACGGCGGCTGAAGCTTTCTTT.

This sequence joins TRBV11-2 and TRBJ1-3; 7 bases are a match to TRBD1. Per the germline V gene, CDR1 is SGHAT and CDR2 is FQNNGV. The CDR3 runs to 15 residues. Trimming at V came to 3 bases and at J to 2 bases, leaving 4 bases not matched to a gene. The CDR3 DNA reads TGTGCCAGCAGCTTTGACAGGGCTACTGGAAACACCATATATTTT. It yields the protein CASSFDRATGNTIYF.

This clone was observed a few times. The rearrangement joins TRBV6-1 to TRBJ2-1; 9 bases agree with TRBD1. This CDR3 is built from 14 residues. Looked up from germline, CDR1 is MNHNS and CDR2 is SASEGT. V lost 10 bases, J lost 6 bases, and 10 bases stayed unmatched. The CDR3 nucleotides read TGTGCCACCCTCACCGGGACAGGGATCAATGAGCAGTTCTTC. Translating it yields CATLTGTGINEQFF.

The CDR3 DNA reads TGTGCCAGCAGCACAAGACCGGCGGTGGCGGGAGTCACCACCGGGGAGCTGTTTTTT. Its translation is CASSTRPAVAGVTTGELFF. This sequence joins TRBV11-2 and TRBJ2-2; TRBD2 agrees at 7 bases. Germline lookup yields CDR1 SGHAT and CDR2 FQNNGV. V trimming: 5 bases; J trimming: 4 bases; junction bases outside the gene matches: 19. CDR3 length equals 19 residues.

This clone has just a few counts. The chain couples TRBV5-1 to TRBJ2-7, with 7 positions matching TRBD1. The CDR3 covers 12 residues. Germline V CDR1 and CDR2: SGHRS, YFSETQ. After removal of 7 bases from V and 2 bases from J, the junction contained 3 bases not matched to a gene. CDR3 protein: CASGTATYEQYF. The CDR3 nucleotides are TGCGCCAGCGGGACAGCCACCTACGAGCAGTACTTC.

V is TRBV5-1 and J is TRBJ1-2; perhaps TRBD1 as D (5 bases). The CDR3 is 16 residues long. CDR1 and CDR2 (germline): SGHRS, YFSETQ. V was cut by 0 bases and J by 4 bases, with 16 bases left in between. The CDR3 is CASSLAERGVIYGYTF. The CDR3 region has the DNA TGCGCCAGCAGCTTGGCCGAACGGGGGGTTATCTATGGCTACACCTTC.

The V and J genes are TRBV6-6 and TRBJ1-1; 7 nucleotides agree with TRBD1. CDR1 and CDR2 from the germline V gene are MNHNY and SVGAGI (reference sequence). The V gene end was trimmed by 5 bases and the J gene end by 2 bases; junction bases not matched to a gene: 8. This CDR3 spans 15 amino acids. The CDR3 loop reads CASSMRTGSNTEAFF. In DNA form, the CDR3 reads TGTGCCAGCAGTATGCGGACAGGCTCCAACACTGAAGCTTTCTTT.

The CDR3 coding sequence is TGTGCCACCAGCAGAGTAGGCGGGACGGTAGAAGAGACCCAGTACTTC. Translation gives CATSRVGGTVEETQYF. The chain couples TRBV15 to TRBJ2-5; possible D gene TRBD2, 6 bases. The CDR3 has 16 residues. The V and J ends lost 1 base and 3 bases respectively, with 15 bases between them. Germline V CDR1 and CDR2: LNHNV, YYDKDF (reference sequence).

The chain uses TRBV7-9 and TRBJ2-6, with D possibly being TRBD1 (5 bases). Trimming stripped 3 bases from V and 3 bases from J, with 12 bases between. Germline V CDR1 and CDR2: SEHNR, FQNEAQ (reference sequence). The CDR3 is 16 amino acids. In DNA form, the CDR3 reads TGTGCCAGCAGCTTCTACAGGTCTAGTGGGGCCAACGTCCTGACTTTC. Protein product: CASSFYRSSGANVLTF.

This sequence joins TRBV19 and TRBJ2-1; D may be TRBD1 (5 bases). Germline V gene lookup returns CDR1 LNHDA and CDR2 SQIVND (reference sequence). The V end lost 3 bases, the J end lost 4 bases, and 10 bases lay between the germline ends. The length of the CDR3 is 14 residues. This chain's CDR3 is CASSILTEYNEQFF. CDR3 in DNA: TGTGCCAGTAGTATTCTGACAGAATACAATGAGCAGTTCTTC.

This chain links TRBV19 with TRBJ2-3, with 13 bases fitting TRBD2. Per germline, CDR1 LNHDA and CDR2 SQIVND (reference sequence). The length of the CDR3 is 18 residues. V was pared by 2 bases and J by 2 bases, with 7 bases of the junction left unmatched. CDR3 residues: CASSILGTSGANTDTQYF. The CDR3 coding sequence is TGTGCCAGTAGTATATTGGGGACTAGCGGGGCAAACACAGATACGCAGTATTTT.